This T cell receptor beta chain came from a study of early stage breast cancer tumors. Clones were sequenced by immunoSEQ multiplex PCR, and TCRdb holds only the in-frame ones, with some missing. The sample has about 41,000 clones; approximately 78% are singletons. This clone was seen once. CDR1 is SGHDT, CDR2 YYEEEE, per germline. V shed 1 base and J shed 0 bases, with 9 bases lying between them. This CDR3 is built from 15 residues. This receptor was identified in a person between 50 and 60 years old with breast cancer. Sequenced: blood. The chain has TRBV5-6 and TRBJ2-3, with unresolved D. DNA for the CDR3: TGTGCCAGCAGCTTGCTACGTTCTAGCACAGATACGCAGTATTTT. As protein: CASSLLRSSTDTQYF.